A selection of T cell receptor beta chains follows, all from one sample in a study of shared T cell receptors in the human thymus. Here immunoSEQ multiplex PCR was the method, and the copy in TCRdb shows in-frame clones only, minus some. This table has about 500,000 clones, around three quarters appearing once. The same sample was also used in a study of human thymus T cells.

The sequencing input was thymocytes. The source of these receptors is a boy under two years old with a congenital heart defect. Each CDR3 is given with its conserved first and last residue. The order of the fields is D gene, J gene, V gene, clone size, CDR3 DNA, CDR3 protein. A D gene is named only where the DNA matches it firmly. Clone size is stated in some rows and not others, as once, few, many or a class when expanded.

D gene: NA; J gene: TRBJ2-7; V gene: TRBV5-4; clone size: NA; CDR3 DNA: TGTGCCAGCAGCCGCCTCCAGGAAGGTTACGAGCAGTACTTC; CDR3 protein: CASSRLQEGYEQYF
D gene: TRBD2; J gene: TRBJ2-3; V gene: TRBV5-1; clone size: NA; CDR3 DNA: TGCGCCAGCAGCTCGTTGACTAGCGGGAGGCACAATGAAAGTGAGGATACGCAGTATTTT; CDR3 protein: CASSSLTSGRHNESEDTQYF
D gene: NA; J gene: TRBJ2-1; V gene: TRBV5-6; clone size: NA; CDR3 DNA: TGTGCCAGCAGCCTCTTCGGGAGCTCCTACAATGAGCAGTTCTTC; CDR3 protein: CASSLFGSSYNEQFF
D gene: NA; J gene: TRBJ2-2; V gene: TRBV9; clone size: NA; CDR3 DNA: TGTGCCAGCAGCGTAGAACAGAGCGGGGAGCTGTTTTTT; CDR3 protein: CASSVEQSGELFF
D gene: NA; J gene: TRBJ2-1; V gene: TRBV2; clone size: NA; CDR3 DNA: TGTGCCAGCAGCCTAAAAGGGACAGAGCAGTTCTTC; CDR3 protein: CASSLKGTEQFF
D gene: TRBD2; J gene: TRBJ2-7; V gene: TRBV18; clone size: NA; CDR3 DNA: TGTGCCAGCTCACCACCGGAGCGGGAGGGCCGATGGGAGCAGTACTTC; CDR3 protein: CASSPPEREGRWEQYF
D gene: TRBD1; J gene: TRBJ2-7; V gene: TRBV27; clone size: NA; CDR3 DNA: TGTGCCAGCAGTTTAAGCCCCCAGGGGGCTTCCTACGAGCAGTACTTC; CDR3 protein: CASSLSPQGASYEQYF
D gene: NA; J gene: TRBJ2-1; V gene: TRBV4-1; clone size: few; CDR3 DNA: TGCGCCAGCAGCCAAGGACAGGGGGCGGCGGGAGGGCCTCACAATGAGCAGTTCTTC; CDR3 protein: CASSQGQGAAGGPHNEQFF
D gene: NA; J gene: TRBJ1-5; V gene: TRBV6-5; clone size: NA; CDR3 DNA: TGTGCCAGCAGTTACAGGGAGAGGAATCAGCCCCAGCATTTT; CDR3 protein: CASSYRERNQPQHF
D gene: TRBD2; J gene: TRBJ2-7; V gene: TRBV7-9; clone size: NA; CDR3 DNA: TGTGCCAGCAGCGAGACTGAGCGGGAGAGGCACGAGCAGTACTTC; CDR3 protein: CASSETERERHEQYF
D gene: TRBD1; J gene: TRBJ2-7; V gene: TRBV5-8; clone size: NA; CDR3 DNA: TGTGCCAGCAGCAATCCGGGACAGGGGTCCTACGAGCAGTACTTC; CDR3 protein: CASSNPGQGSYEQYF
D gene: NA; J gene: TRBJ2-1; V gene: TRBV28; clone size: NA; CDR3 DNA: TGTGCCAGCAGTTTATGGCGGGACAGCTTGAACAATGAGCAGTTCTTC; CDR3 protein: CASSLWRDSLNNEQFF
D gene: TRBD1; J gene: TRBJ2-7; V gene: TRBV5-5; clone size: NA; CDR3 DNA: TGTGCCAGCAGCTTGGACAGGGGGAGTAGAGACGAGCAGTACTTC; CDR3 protein: CASSLDRGSRDEQYF
D gene: NA; J gene: TRBJ1-3; V gene: TRBV30; clone size: few; CDR3 DNA: TGTGCCTGGAGTACCGAACACAACGACAGTACAGGCGGAAACACCATATATTTT; CDR3 protein: CAWSTEHNDSTGGNTIYF
D gene: NA; J gene: TRBJ2-2; V gene: TRBV10-3; clone size: NA; CDR3 DNA: TGTGCCATTAATGAAAACAGGGTCACGGACACCGGGGAGCTGTTTTTT; CDR3 protein: CAINENRVTDTGELFF
D gene: NA; J gene: TRBJ2-5; V gene: TRBV4-3; clone size: NA; CDR3 DNA: TGCGCCAGCAGCCAAGATAAAGGGGATCGGGAAGAGACCCAGTACTTC; CDR3 protein: CASSQDKGDREETQYF
D gene: NA; J gene: TRBJ2-7; V gene: TRBV13; clone size: NA; CDR3 DNA: TGTGCCAGCAGCTTTAGGGGGACGGCCTACGAGCAGTACTTC; CDR3 protein: CASSFRGTAYEQYF
D gene: NA; J gene: TRBJ2-3; V gene: TRBV28; clone size: NA; CDR3 DNA: TGTGCCAGCAGTACCCCGGGAGCGACGCAGTATTTT; CDR3 protein: CASSTPGATQYF
D gene: TRBD2; J gene: TRBJ2-7; V gene: TRBV27; clone size: NA; CDR3 DNA: TGTGCCAGCAGTTTATCGCCCGCTATCGGGACTAGCGGGACGGACGAGCAGTACTTC; CDR3 protein: CASSLSPAIGTSGTDEQYF
D gene: NA; J gene: TRBJ1-4; V gene: TRBV5-6; clone size: NA; CDR3 DNA: TGTGCCAGCACCACGGGAGAGGGGAGAGAAAAACTGTTTTTT; CDR3 protein: CASTTGEGREKLFF
D gene: NA; J gene: TRBJ2-7; V gene: TRBV6-5; clone size: once; CDR3 DNA: TGTGCCAGCAGTTACTCCGGCCGGAGCTCCTACGAGCAGTACTTC; CDR3 protein: CASSYSGRSSYEQYF
D gene: TRBD2; J gene: TRBJ2-7; V gene: TRBV6-5; clone size: NA; CDR3 DNA: TGTGCCAGCAGTTATTGGACTAGCGGGAGTGTAGGCGAGCAGTACTTC; CDR3 protein: CASSYWTSGSVGEQYF
D gene: NA; J gene: TRBJ1-5; V gene: TRBV21-1; clone size: NA; CDR3 DNA: TGTGCCAGCCCGGACAGGGGGGATCAGCCCCAGCATTTT; CDR3 protein: CASPDRGDQPQHF
D gene: TRBD2; J gene: TRBJ2-1; V gene: TRBV4-3; clone size: NA; CDR3 DNA: TGCGCCAGCAGCCTTCTCTCGGGTAGCGGGAGGGTTTACAATGAGCAGTTCTTC; CDR3 protein: CASSLLSGSGRVYNEQFF
D gene: NA; J gene: TRBJ1-1; V gene: TRBV28; clone size: once; CDR3 DNA: TGTGCCAGCAGGACAGGCTCGCCGGGGAACACTGAAGCTTTCTTT; CDR3 protein: CASRTGSPGNTEAFF